The rows below give T cell receptor beta chains drawn from one sample of a study of T cells after yellow fever vaccination. TCRdb used MiXCR to reprocess the 5' RACE reads, holding one entry per CDR3 protein. The repertoire has over 45,000 distinct CDR3 sequences, approximately 6.5% of them found once; the top ten carry under 45%. The sequencing used CD8+ T cells sorted from PBMCs, collected on the day of the first yellow fever vaccination. The receptors shown here come from a man between 18 and 29 years old who received the YFV17D yellow fever vaccine. Both conserved end residues are trimmed from each CDR3. The order of the fields is CDR3 protein, V gene, J gene.

cdr3_aa: ASSTGEAYNEQF; v_call: TRBV18; j_call: TRBJ2-1
cdr3_aa: ASSQDHSSYEQY; v_call: TRBV3-1; j_call: TRBJ2-7
cdr3_aa: ASSEGKITSTDTQY; v_call: TRBV2; j_call: TRBJ2-3
cdr3_aa: ASSPSTSNEQF; v_call: TRBV9; j_call: TRBJ2-1
cdr3_aa: SAIGYEAF; v_call: TRBV20-1; j_call: TRBJ1-1
cdr3_aa: ASSEARTGDFKGELF; v_call: TRBV10-1; j_call: TRBJ2-2
cdr3_aa: ASGARGPNYGYT; v_call: TRBV5-1; j_call: TRBJ1-2
cdr3_aa: ATSTDRGSYEQY; v_call: TRBV15; j_call: TRBJ2-7
cdr3_aa: ASSSSPGLAGGRN; v_call: TRBV6-5; j_call: TRBJ2-7
cdr3_aa: ASSDTYEQY; v_call: TRBV5-1; j_call: TRBJ2-7